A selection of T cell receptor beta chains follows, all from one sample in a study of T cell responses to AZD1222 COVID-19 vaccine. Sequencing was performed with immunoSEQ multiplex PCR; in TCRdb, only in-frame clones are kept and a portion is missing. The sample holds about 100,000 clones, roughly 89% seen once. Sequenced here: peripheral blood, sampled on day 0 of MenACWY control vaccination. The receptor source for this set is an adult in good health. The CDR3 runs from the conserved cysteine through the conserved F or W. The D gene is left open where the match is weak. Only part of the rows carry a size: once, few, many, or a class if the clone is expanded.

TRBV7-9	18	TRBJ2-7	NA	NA	TGTGCCAGCAGCTCAGCCCCCACGACAGGCACCCACTCCTACGAGCAGTACTTC	CASSSAPTTGTHSYEQYF
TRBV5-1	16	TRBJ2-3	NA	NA	TGCGCCAGCAGCCGATTCGGACAGTCTAGCACAGATACGCAGTATTTT	CASSRFGQSSTDTQYF
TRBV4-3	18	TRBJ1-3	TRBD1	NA	TGCGCCAGCAGCCCCATGACAGGGAGCAGTCTCTCTGGAAACACCATATATTTT	CASSPMTGSSLSGNTIYF
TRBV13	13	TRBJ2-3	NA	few	TGTGCCAGCAGCTTAGTTTCCGGGGCTACGCAGTATTTT	CASSLVSGATQYF
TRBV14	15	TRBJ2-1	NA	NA	TGTGCCAGCAGCCAGGGGGGGGCCCTCTTCAATGAGCAGTTCTTC	CASSQGGALFNEQFF
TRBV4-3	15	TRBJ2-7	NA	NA	TGCGCCAGCAGCCAAGGAGCCGGGACACAGTACGAGCAGTACTTC	CASSQGAGTQYEQYF
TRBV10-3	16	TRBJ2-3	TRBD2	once	TGTGCCATCAGTGCGAGTCGGCTAGCGGGGAGCGATACGCAGTATTTT	CAISASRLAGSDTQYF
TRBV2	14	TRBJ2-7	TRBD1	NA	TGTGCCAGCAGTGGATGGACAGGCCCTCAAGAGCAGTACTTC	CASSGWTGPQEQYF
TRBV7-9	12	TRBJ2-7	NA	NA	TGTGCCAGCAGCTCCGATTATTACGAGCAGTACTTC	CASSSDYYEQYF
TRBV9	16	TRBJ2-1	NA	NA	TGTGCCAGCAGCGTAAGAAAAAGCGGGGACAACAATGAGCAGTTCTTC	CASSVRKSGDNNEQFF
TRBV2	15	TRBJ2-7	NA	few	TGTGCCAGCCCCCCCAAAGGTCCAGCAAACTACGAGCAGTACTTC	CASPPKGPANYEQYF
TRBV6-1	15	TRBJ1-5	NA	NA	TGTGCCAGCAGTGAAGGAGCACTTCGCAATCAGCCCCAGCATTTT	CASSEGALRNQPQHF
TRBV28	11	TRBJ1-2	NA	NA	TGTGCCAGCAGTTCAGCGACTTTAAAAACCTTC	CASSSATLKTF
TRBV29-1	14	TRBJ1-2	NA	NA	TGCAGCGTTGAGGTTGGGCAGGGTACCTATGGCTACACCTTC	CSVEVGQGTYGYTF
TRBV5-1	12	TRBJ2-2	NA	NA	TGCGCCAGCAGCTTCGGGGGCGGGGAGCTGTTTTTT	CASSFGGGELFF
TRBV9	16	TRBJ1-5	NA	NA	TGTGCCAGCAGTAAAACCGCTCCCAGGGTTAATCAGCCCCAGCATTTT	CASSKTAPRVNQPQHF
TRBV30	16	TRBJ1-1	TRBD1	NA	TGTGCCCGGAGTGTAGGGACAGGGGGCTTGGACACTGAAGCTTTCTTT	CARSVGTGGLDTEAFF
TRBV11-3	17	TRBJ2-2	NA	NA	TGTGCCAGCAGCTTACGGGGAGGGCAGGGGGTAACCGGGGAGCTGTTTTTT	CASSLRGGQGVTGELFF
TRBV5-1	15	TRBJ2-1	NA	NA	TGCGCCAGCAGACCTGACAGTAGTCCCTACAATGAGCAGTTCTTC	CASRPDSSPYNEQFF
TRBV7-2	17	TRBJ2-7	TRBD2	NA	TGTGCCAGCAGCTTAGATTTAGTGCCTAGCGGGGCCTACGAGCAGTACTTC	CASSLDLVPSGAYEQYF